A selection of T cell receptor beta chains follows, all from one sample in a study of T cells in Graves' hyperthyroidism and ophthalmopathy. MiXCR, run by TCRdb on the multiplex PCR reads, gives a single entry per CDR3 protein. The data contain some 350,000 distinct CDR3 sequences, just under 25% of them seen just once; the ten biggest clones take up over 70%. Sequences were obtained from blood. These receptors came from a man aged 45-65 years with Graves' hyperthyroidism. The CDR3 runs from the conserved cysteine through the conserved F or W. A D gene is named only where the DNA matches it firmly. Where a row states a size, it is once, few, many or the class of an expanded clone; other rows omit it.

size: -
J: TRBJ2-3
V: TRBV12-3/TRBV12-4
D: TRBD1
DNA: TGTGCCAGCCGACAAGGACAGGGGAGACCAGATACGCAGTATTTT
CDR3: CASRQGQGRPDTQYF

size: few
J: TRBJ2-7
V: TRBV29-1
D: -
DNA: TGCAGCGCACAGACAGGATCCTACGAGCAGTACTTC
CDR3: CSAQTGSYEQYF

size: -
J: TRBJ2-1
V: TRBV12-3/TRBV12-4
D: TRBD2
DNA: TGTGCCAGCACTCCTACGGGAGGGCCCAATAAGCAGTTCTTC
CDR3: CASTPTGGPNKQFF

size: few
J: TRBJ2-7
V: TRBV5-1
D: TRBD2
DNA: TGCGCCAGCAGCTTGGAGGCGGGAGGGCCCTACGAGCAGTACTTC
CDR3: CASSLEAGGPYEQYF

size: -
J: TRBJ1-6
V: TRBV14
D: -
DNA: TGTGCCAGCAGCCAAGAGGTGTCGAATTCACCCCTCCACTTT
CDR3: CASSQEVSNSPLHF

size: -
J: TRBJ2-2
V: TRBV7-2
D: -
DNA: TGTGCCAGCAGCTTAAGGGCTTCCGTCGGCCCCGGGGAGCTGTTTTTT
CDR3: CASSLRASVGPGELFF

size: few
J: TRBJ2-6
V: TRBV6-2/TRBV6-3
D: -
DNA: TGTGCCAGCAGTTACCCCCAGAGCTCTGGGGCCAACGTCCTGACTTTC
CDR3: CASSYPQSSGANVLTF

size: many
J: TRBJ2-1
V: TRBV7-2
D: -
DNA: TGTGCCAGCAGCTTAGATATGGGGGAAGGACGAAGTGGGTTCTTC
CDR3: CASSLDMGEGRSGFF

size: -
J: TRBJ1-1
V: TRBV12-3/TRBV12-4
D: -
DNA: TGTGCCAGCAGTTTGATGGGGGGGGCTGAAGCTTTCTTT
CDR3: CASSLMGGAEAFF

size: few
J: TRBJ2-7
V: TRBV2
D: TRBD2
DNA: TGTGCCAGCAGCTTTGGAGCGGGAGGGTGGAGCGAGCAGTACTTC
CDR3: CASSFGAGGWSEQYF